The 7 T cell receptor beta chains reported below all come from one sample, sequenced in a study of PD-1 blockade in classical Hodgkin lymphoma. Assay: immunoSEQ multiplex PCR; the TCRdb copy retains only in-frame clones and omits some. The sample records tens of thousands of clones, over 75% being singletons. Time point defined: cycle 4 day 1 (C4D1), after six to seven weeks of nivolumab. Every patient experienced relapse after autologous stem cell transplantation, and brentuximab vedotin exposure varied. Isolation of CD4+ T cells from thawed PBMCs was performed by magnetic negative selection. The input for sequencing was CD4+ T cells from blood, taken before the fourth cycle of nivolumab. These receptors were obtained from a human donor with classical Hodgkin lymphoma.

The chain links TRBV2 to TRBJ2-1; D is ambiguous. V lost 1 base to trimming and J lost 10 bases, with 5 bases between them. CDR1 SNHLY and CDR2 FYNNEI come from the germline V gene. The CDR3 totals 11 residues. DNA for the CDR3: TGTGCCAGCAGTGAAGTGTCGGAGCAGTTCTTC. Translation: CASSEVSEQFF.

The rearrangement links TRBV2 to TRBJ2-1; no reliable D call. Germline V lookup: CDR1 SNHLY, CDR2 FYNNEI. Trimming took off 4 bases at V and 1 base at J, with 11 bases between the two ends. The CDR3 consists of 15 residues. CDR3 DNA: TGTGCCAGCAGTGCCCCCCTAGTATCCTACAATGAGCAGTTCTTC. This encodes CASSAPLVSYNEQFF.

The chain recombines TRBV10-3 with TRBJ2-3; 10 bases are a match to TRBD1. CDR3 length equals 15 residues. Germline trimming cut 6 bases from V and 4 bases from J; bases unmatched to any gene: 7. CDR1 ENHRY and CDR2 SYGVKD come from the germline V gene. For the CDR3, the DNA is TGTGCCATCAGCGGGACAGGGGAGGCGGCAGATACGCAGTATTTT. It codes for CAISGTGEAADTQYF.

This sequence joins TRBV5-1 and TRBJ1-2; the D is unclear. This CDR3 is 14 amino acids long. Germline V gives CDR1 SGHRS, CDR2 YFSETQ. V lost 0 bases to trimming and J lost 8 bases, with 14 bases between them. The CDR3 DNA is TGCGCCAGCAGCTTGGAGGCCAGGATGGGAGGCTACACCTTC. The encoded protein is CASSLEARMGGYTF.

In DNA, the CDR3 is TGTGCCAGCAGCTTCGAGTCCGGGGAGCTGTTTTTT. Amino acids: CASSFESGELFF. The V and J genes are TRBV7-3 and TRBJ2-2; D uncertain. V was clipped by 3 bases and J by 6 bases, with 5 bases between them. The CDR3 is 12 residues long. Germline V CDR1 and CDR2: SGHTA, FQGTGA.

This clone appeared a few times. CDR3 in DNA: TGTGCCATCAGTGATAATTGGGGGCTGGGGCAGCCCCAGCATTTT. Encoded protein: CAISDNWGLGQPQHF. J is TRBJ1-5 and V is TRBV10-3; the D gene is possibly TRBD1 (6 bases). The V end was cut by 3 bases, the J end by 7 bases, with 16 bases between. The germline V gene encodes CDR1 ENHRY and CDR2 SYGVKD. The CDR3 extends over 15 amino acids.

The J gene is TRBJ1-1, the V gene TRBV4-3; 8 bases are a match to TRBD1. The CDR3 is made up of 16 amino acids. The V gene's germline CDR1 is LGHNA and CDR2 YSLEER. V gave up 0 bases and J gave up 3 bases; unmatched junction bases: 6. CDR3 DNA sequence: TGCGCCAGCAGCCAAGATGGACAGGGTGGGGACACTGAAGCTTTCTTT. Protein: CASSQDGQGGDTEAFF.